Listed below are T cell receptor beta chains from one sample, sequenced in a study of OX40 agonist ivuxolimab in advanced cancers. Profiling relied on immunoSEQ multiplex PCR, and the TCRdb table lists in-frame clones only, not all of them. The table has 55,000 to 60,000 clones, approximately 80% seen once; the top ten hold approximately 3%. The source was CD4+ or CD8+ T cells sorted from blood, collected in a trial of the OX40 agonist ivuxolimab. These receptor sequences come from an adult with an advanced solid tumor such as melanoma, head and neck, liver or kidney cancer. Both conserved end residues are part of each CDR3. D genes are given only for firm matches. Clone size, where shown, is once, few, many, or a class for clones that have expanded.

clone_size,v_call,j_call,d_call,cdr3_aa,cdr3_nt
NA,TRBV11-3,TRBJ1-1,NA,CASSRTWGAGAEAFF,TGTGCCAGCAGCCGAACGTGGGGGGCGGGGGCTGAAGCTTTCTTT
NA,TRBV28,TRBJ2-7,NA,CASSSDVTYEQYF,TGTGCCAGCAGTTCTGACGTTACCTACGAGCAGTACTTC
NA,TRBV10-3,TRBJ2-3,TRBD2,CATLGTSGAGGQYF,TGTGCCACCTTGGGGACTAGCGGGGCTGGGGGGCAGTATTTT
NA,TRBV5-1,TRBJ1-3,NA,CASSSEGTDSGNTIYF,TGCGCCAGCAGCTCGGAGGGCACTGACTCTGGAAACACCATATATTTT
NA,TRBV7-3,TRBJ2-3,NA,CASSPRGGPRSNTQYF,TGTGCCAGCAGCCCCCGTGGGGGTCCCCGTTCAAATACGCAGTATTTT
NA,TRBV6-5,TRBJ2-3,TRBD2,CASSTGLAGTDTQYF,TGTGCCAGCAGTACGGGACTAGCTGGGACAGATACGCAGTATTTT
NA,TRBV29-1,TRBJ2-1,TRBD2,CSGTKRGRGNEQFF,TGCAGCGGAACAAAGCGGGGAAGGGGCAATGAGCAGTTCTTC
NA,TRBV7-8,TRBJ2-7,TRBD1,CASSFFGQGGYEQYF,TGTGCCAGCAGCTTCTTCGGACAGGGTGGGTACGAGCAGTACTTC
NA,TRBV30,TRBJ1-1,NA,CAWSGVSIGDSEAFF,TGTGCCTGGAGTGGTGTGAGTATAGGGGACTCTGAAGCTTTCTTT
NA,TRBV7-7,TRBJ1-2,NA,CASSLGRGPRCYTF,TGTGCCAGCAGCCTAGGTAGGGGACCCCGGTGCTACACCTTC
NA,TRBV12-5,TRBJ1-2,NA,CASGLVPGEHGYTF,TGTGCTAGTGGTTTGGTCCCAGGAGAACATGGCTACACCTTC
once,TRBV6-5,TRBJ1-2,NA,CASSPQGRWGYTF,TGTGCCAGCAGTCCCCAGGGACGGTGGGGGTACACCTTC
NA,TRBV4-1,TRBJ1-3,TRBD1,CASSGQGQGNTIYF,TGCGCCAGCAGCGGACAGGGGCAGGGAAACACCATATATTTT
NA,TRBV7-2,TRBJ2-3,TRBD2,CASTLSGGGTDTQYF,TGTGCCAGCACCCTCTCGGGGGGGGGCACAGATACGCAGTATTTT
NA,TRBV6-6,TRBJ1-5,NA,CASSYSFQPQHF,TGTGCCAGCAGTTACTCTTTTCAGCCCCAGCATTTT
NA,TRBV5-1,TRBJ2-3,NA,CASSLGLVTDTQYF,TGCGCCAGCAGCTTGGGACTAGTGACAGATACGCAGTATTTT
NA,TRBV10-3,TRBJ2-7,TRBD2,CAISEMTSGNYEQYF,TGTGCCATCAGTGAAATGACTAGCGGGAATTACGAGCAGTACTTC
NA,TRBV4-1,TRBJ1-5,TRBD1,CASSQDRGGPRNQPQHF,TGCGCCAGCAGCCAAGATCGAGGGGGCCCCCGCAATCAGCCCCAGCATTTT
NA,TRBV6-1,TRBJ1-5,NA,CASKLGSNQPQHF,TGTGCCAGCAAACTGGGTAGCAATCAGCCCCAGCATTTT
few,TRBV29-1,TRBJ1-1,NA,CSAPRGNRRGEHDTEAFF,TGCAGCGCCCCGAGGGGGAACAGACGGGGAGAGCATGACACTGAAGCTTTCTTT
once,TRBV7-2,TRBJ1-4,TRBD1,CASSRQGNLVEKLFF,TGTGCCAGCAGCCGACAGGGGAACCTGGTGGAAAAACTGTTTTTT
NA,TRBV5-1,TRBJ2-5,NA,CASSPPGRGRETQYF,TGCGCCAGCAGCCCCCCCGGTCGGGGTCGAGAGACCCAGTACTTC
NA,TRBV5-4,TRBJ1-2,TRBD1,CASSSRTGGYGYTF,TGTGCCAGCAGCTCCCGGACAGGGGGCTATGGCTACACCTTC